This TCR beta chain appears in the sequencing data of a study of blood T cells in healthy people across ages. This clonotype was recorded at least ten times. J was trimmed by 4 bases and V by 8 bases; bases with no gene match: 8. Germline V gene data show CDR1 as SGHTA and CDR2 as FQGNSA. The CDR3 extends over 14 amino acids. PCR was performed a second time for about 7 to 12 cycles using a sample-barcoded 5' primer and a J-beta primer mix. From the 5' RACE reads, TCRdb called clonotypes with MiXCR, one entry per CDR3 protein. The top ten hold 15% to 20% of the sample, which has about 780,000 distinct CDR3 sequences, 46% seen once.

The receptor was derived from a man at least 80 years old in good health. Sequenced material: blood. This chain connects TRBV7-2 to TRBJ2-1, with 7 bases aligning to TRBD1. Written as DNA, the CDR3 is TGTGCCAGCGCCCAGGGGGTAGGTTACAATGAGCAGTTCTTC. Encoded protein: CASAQGVGYNEQFF. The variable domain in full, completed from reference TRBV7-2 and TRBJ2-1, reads GAGVSQSPSNKVTEKGKDVELRCDPISGHTALYWYRQSLGQGLEFLIYFQGNSAPDKSGLPSDRFSAERTGGSVSTLTIQRTQQEDSAVYLCASAQGVGYNEQFFGPGTRLTVL.